This T cell receptor beta chain was profiled in a study of PD-L1 blockade in urothelial cancer. The wider study: Specimens of blood held a median count of about 150,000 T cells.

The templates were synthetic TCR analogs, and they were spiked into each PCR. Assay used: immunoSEQ multiplex PCR; TCRdb lists only in-frame clones, some missing. The sample has over 45,000 clones; just over 85% are singletons. The CDR3 consists of 13 residues. Germline lookup yields CDR1 MNHEY and CDR2 SMNVEV (reference sequence). V was shortened by 5 bases and J by 15 bases, with 20 bases between the two germline ends. Stated time point: pretreatment peripheral blood. Per-patient samples, pretreatment and on-treatment, numbered 1 to 8. This specimen was PBMCs, taken around atezolizumab (anti-PD-L1) treatment. The receptor's source is a man between 60 and 70 years old with urothelial cancer. The chain employs TRBV27 and TRBJ2-1; D is perhaps TRBD2 (6 bases). This chain's CDR3 is CASSASSGLTGFF. DNA of the CDR3: TGTGCCAGCAGTGCGAGCTCGGGACTCACTGGGTTCTTC.